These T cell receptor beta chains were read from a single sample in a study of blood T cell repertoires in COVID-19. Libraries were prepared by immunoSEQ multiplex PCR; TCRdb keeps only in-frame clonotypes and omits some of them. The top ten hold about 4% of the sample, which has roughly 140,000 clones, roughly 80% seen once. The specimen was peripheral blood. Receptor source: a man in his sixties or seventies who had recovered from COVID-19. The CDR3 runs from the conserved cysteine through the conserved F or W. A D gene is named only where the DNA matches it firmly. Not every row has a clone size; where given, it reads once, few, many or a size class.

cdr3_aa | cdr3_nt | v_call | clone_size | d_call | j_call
CASSPPRLAQETQYF | TGTGCCAGCAGCCCCCCCAGGCTGGCCCAAGAGACCCAGTACTTC | TRBV3-1/TRBV3-2 | - | - | TRBJ2-5
CASTGGSNQPQHF | TGTGCCAGTACCGGTGGTAGCAATCAGCCCCAGCATTTT | TRBV19 | few | - | TRBJ1-5
CASSLPVDGYTF | TGTGCCAGCAGCTTACCAGTGGATGGCTACACCTTC | TRBV11-2 | - | - | TRBJ1-2
CASSLGTANSPLHF | TGTGCCAGCAGTTTAGGGACAGCTAATTCACCCCTCCACTTT | TRBV28 | - | TRBD1 | TRBJ1-6
CASSQLRLAGVGYNEQFF | TGTGCCAGCAGTCAACTCCGACTAGCGGGAGTTGGTTACAATGAGCAGTTCTTC | TRBV27 | - | TRBD2 | TRBJ2-1
CASSKESQGDEQYF | TGTGCCAGCAGCAAAGAGAGTCAAGGGGACGAGCAGTACTTC | TRBV21-1 | - | - | TRBJ2-7
CASSADRGLDFTEAFF | TGTGCCAGTAGTGCGGACAGGGGGCTCGATTTCACTGAAGCTTTCTTT | TRBV19 | - | TRBD1 | TRBJ1-1
CASSLGQEPYEQYF | TGTGCCAGCAGCCTCGGACAGGAACCCTACGAGCAGTACTTC | TRBV5-4 | - | TRBD1 | TRBJ2-7
CASSIDGFPSGIGPDTQYF | TGTGCCAGTAGTATAGATGGGTTCCCTAGCGGGATCGGGCCAGATACGCAGTATTTT | TRBV19 | once | TRBD2 | TRBJ2-3
CASSGGLAGGQETQYF | TGTGCCAGCAGCGGGGGACTAGCGGGCGGACAAGAGACCCAGTACTTC | TRBV9 | - | TRBD2 | TRBJ2-5
CASSPRWDLAGEQYF | TGTGCCAGCAGCCCAAGGTGGGATCTAGCGGGCGAGCAGTACTTC | TRBV9 | - | TRBD2 | TRBJ2-7
CASSGWRSNQPQHF | TGTGCCAGCAGTGGTTGGCGGAGCAATCAGCCCCAGCATTTT | TRBV2 | - | - | TRBJ1-5
CASSLGQPDTQYF | TGCGCCAGCAGCCTCGGACAGCCGGATACGCAGTATTTT | TRBV5-1 | few | - | TRBJ2-3
CASSLQGLAGGAEQFF | TGTGCCAGCTCCCTCCAGGGACTAGCGGGAGGGGCTGAGCAGTTCTTC | TRBV18 | - | TRBD2 | TRBJ2-1
CASSLSAGFNTGELFF | TGTGCCAGCAGTTTATCAGCGGGCTTTAACACCGGGGAGCTGTTTTTT | TRBV27 | many | - | TRBJ2-2
CASTLGGSWTGELFF | TGTGCCAGCACGCTGGGGGGGTCTTGGACCGGGGAGCTGTTTTTT | TRBV9 | - | TRBD2 | TRBJ2-2
CASSQVTGGTQYF | TGCGCCAGCAGCCAAGTTACGGGTGGCACGCAGTATTTT | TRBV4-1 | - | - | TRBJ2-3
CASSYAKSGYTF | TGTGCCAGCAGTTATGCCAAGAGTGGCTACACCTTC | TRBV6-2/TRBV6-3 | - | - | TRBJ1-2
CATGPGGMPYEQYF | TGTGCCACCGGCCCGGGAGGGATGCCCTACGAGCAGTACTTC | TRBV7-2 | - | TRBD2 | TRBJ2-7
CASSRTGTGAGEAFF | TGCGCCAGCAGTCGTACCGGGACGGGAGCTGGTGAAGCTTTCTTT | TRBV23-1 | - | - | TRBJ1-1
CASSEVSGSRHYEQYF | TGCGCCAGCAGCGAAGTTAGCGGGAGTAGGCACTACGAGCAGTACTTC | TRBV5-1 | few | TRBD2 | TRBJ2-7
CASSLGTSGPYEQYF | TGTGCCAGCAGCCTCGGGACTAGCGGACCCTACGAGCAGTACTTC | TRBV3-1/TRBV3-2 | - | TRBD2 | TRBJ2-7
CASSQLAYNEQFF | TGTGCCAGCAGCCAACTAGCTTACAATGAGCAGTTCTTC | TRBV7-3 | - | - | TRBJ2-1
CASSEPNGQGVSIEAFF | TGCGCCAGCAGTGAGCCGAATGGACAGGGGGTATCGATTGAAGCTTTCTTT | TRBV10-2 | - | TRBD1 | TRBJ1-1
CAIRDSSGANVLTF | TGTGCCATACGGGACAGCTCTGGGGCCAACGTCCTGACTTTC | TRBV10-3 | - | TRBD1 | TRBJ2-6
CASSIFRGGYTF | TGTGCCAGTAGTATTTTCAGGGGAGGCTACACCTTC | TRBV19 | many | - | TRBJ1-2
CASSLVRGHRNF | TGTGCCAGCAGCTTAGTCAGGGGTCATAGGAACTTC | TRBV11-2 | once | - | TRBJ2-4
CASSQMTWYEQYF | TGTGCCAGTAGTCAGATGACATGGTACGAGCAGTACTTC | TRBV19 | - | - | TRBJ2-7
CASSKTAATGAQHF | TGTGCCAGCAGTAAGACAGCTGCCACGGGGGCCCAGCATTTT | TRBV27 | few | - | TRBJ1-5
CASSLVGGEDIQYF | TGTGCCAGCAGCTTAGTTGGAGGGGAGGACATTCAGTACTTC | TRBV7-9 | - | - | TRBJ2-4
CASSQGKSYEQYF | TGTGCCAGCAGCCAAGGTAAATCCTACGAGCAGTACTTC | TRBV3-1/TRBV3-2 | - | - | TRBJ2-7
CASSLAISQGNIYEQYF | TGCGCCAGCAGCTTGGCCATTTCGCAGGGAAATATATACGAGCAGTACTTC | TRBV5-1 | - | - | TRBJ2-7
CASSLAGAGTGELFF | TGTGCCAGCAGCCTAGCGGGAGCGGGAACCGGGGAGCTGTTTTTT | TRBV2 | - | TRBD2 | TRBJ2-2
CASSARIRDPFYEQYF | TGCGCCAGCAGCGCAAGAATCCGGGATCCCTTCTACGAGCAGTACTTC | TRBV5-1 | - | - | TRBJ2-7
CASSVEGESSYNEQFF | TGTGCCAGCAGCGTAGAAGGAGAGAGCTCCTACAATGAGCAGTTCTTC | TRBV9 | - | - | TRBJ2-1
CASSEGGQGNEQFF | TGCGCCAGCAGTGAGGGGGGCCAGGGGAATGAGCAGTTCTTC | TRBV10-1 | - | - | TRBJ2-1
CASSDPMAGVGPEAFF | TGTGCCAGCAGCGATCCCATGGCGGGCGTAGGACCTGAAGCTTTCTTT | TRBV11-1 | - | - | TRBJ1-1
CASSRTGGDYGYTF | TGTGCCAGCAGCCGTACAGGGGGCGACTATGGCTACACCTTC | TRBV13 | few | TRBD1 | TRBJ1-2
CASSSVTPGIYGYTF | TGTGCCAGCAGCTCCGTAACTCCAGGGATATATGGCTACACCTTC | TRBV7-9 | - | - | TRBJ1-2
CASSVNLAGGTDTQYF | TGTGCCAGCAGCGTCAACCTAGCGGGAGGCACAGATACGCAGTATTTT | TRBV9 | - | TRBD2 | TRBJ2-3
CASSQDPGQNYNEQFF | TGTGCCAGCTCACAAGATCCGGGACAGAACTACAATGAGCAGTTCTTC | TRBV18 | - | TRBD1 | TRBJ2-1
CASSSQGNPYNEQFF | TGTGCCAGCAGCTCACAGGGTAATCCCTACAATGAGCAGTTCTTC | TRBV11-3 | - | - | TRBJ2-1
CATSPGPRGPHSGANVLTF | TGTGCCACCAGTCCGGGTCCAAGGGGGCCTCACTCTGGGGCCAACGTCCTGACTTTC | TRBV24-1 | - | TRBD1 | TRBJ2-6
CASSLGDRATGNTIYF | TGCGCCAGCAGCTTGGGGGACAGGGCAACTGGAAACACCATATATTTT | TRBV5-1 | - | TRBD1 | TRBJ1-3
CASRFMGDRVNYGYTF | TGTGCCAGCAGGTTCATGGGGGACAGGGTAAACTATGGCTACACCTTC | TRBV28 | - | TRBD1 | TRBJ1-2
CASSLGQNTEAFF | TGTGCCAGCAGCTTGGGCCAGAACACTGAAGCTTTCTTT | TRBV7-2 | - | - | TRBJ1-1
CASSLVVGEEAYNEQFF | TGTGCCAGCAGCTTAGTTGTGGGGGAGGAGGCCTACAATGAGCAGTTCTTC | TRBV7-4 | - | - | TRBJ2-1
CASSLGHGTGGGKLFF | TGCGCCAGCAGCTTGGGCCACGGGACAGGGGGCGGAAAACTGTTTTTT | TRBV5-1 | - | TRBD1 | TRBJ1-4
CASSEKDRFYEQYF | TGTGCCAGCAGCGAGAAAGACAGGTTCTACGAGCAGTACTTC | TRBV9 | few | - | TRBJ2-7
CASSEGWDEQYF | TGTGCCAGCAGTGAGGGTTGGGACGAGCAGTACTTC | TRBV7-9 | - | - | TRBJ2-7
CASHGGGNTEAFF | TGTGCCAGCCATGGGGGGGGGAACACTGAAGCTTTCTTT | TRBV27 | - | - | TRBJ1-1
CASSPAYEQYF | TGTGCCAGCAGTCCAGCCTACGAGCAGTACTTC | TRBV25-1 | - | - | TRBJ2-7